A selection of T cell receptor beta chains follows, all from one sample in a study of lung T cells in sarcoidosis with Löfgren's syndrome. TCRdb ran MiXCR on the reads and lists one entry per CDR3 protein. This repertoire shows 7,000 to 9,500 distinct CDR3 sequences, 21% found once; its top ten account for roughly 25%. Sequenced input: CD4+ T cells from bronchoalveolar lavage fluid. The receptors here all came from a human donor with sarcoidosis (Löfgren's syndrome or another form), or a control subject (not recorded which). Each CDR3 is given with its conserved first and last residue. D genes are given only for firm matches. Only some rows state a clone size, as once, few, many or a class for expanded clones.

j_call d_call clone_size v_call cdr3_aa cdr3_nt
TRBJ1-1 TRBD1 many TRBV10-3 CAINGQATMNTEAFF TGTGCCATCAATGGACAGGCTACGATGAACACTGAAGCTTTCTTT
TRBJ1-5 TRBD1 NA TRBV20-1 CSATQGGNQPQHF TGCAGTGCTACCCAGGGGGGAAATCAGCCCCAGCATTTT
TRBJ2-5 TRBD2 many TRBV4-1 CASSQTRTSPETQYF TGCGCCAGCAGCCAAACCCGGACTAGCCCAGAGACCCAGTACTTC
TRBJ1-5 TRBD1 few TRBV18 CAGSRGQGKGQPQHF TGTGCCGGCTCACGAGGACAGGGAAAAGGTCAGCCCCAGCATTTT
TRBJ1-2 NA NA TRBV5-4 CASGRGIANYGHTF TGTGCCAGCGGTAGGGGGATAGCTAACTATGGCCACACCTTC
TRBJ1-1 NA medium-sized TRBV7-2 CASSIRRAEAFF TGTGCCAGCAGCATCAGGAGGGCGGAAGCTTTCTTT
TRBJ2-5 TRBD2 many TRBV20-1 CSARDERGGNQETQYF TGCAGTGCTAGAGATGAGCGGGGGGGAAACCAAGAGACCCAGTACTTC
TRBJ2-5 NA NA TRBV10-3 CAISPGKETQYF TGTGCCATAAGCCCAGGGAAAGAGACCCAGTACTTC
TRBJ2-7 NA NA TRBV18 CASSSVLACTYEQYF TGTGCCAGCTCATCAGTGCTAGCGTGCACCTACGAGCAGTACTTC
TRBJ1-1 NA many TRBV18 CASSPTREGNTEAFF TGTGCCAGCTCACCAACGAGGGAAGGGAACACTGAAGCTTTCTTT
TRBJ1-2 NA many TRBV3-1 CASGEAYGYTF TGTGCCAGCGGCGAAGCCTATGGCTACACCTTC
TRBJ1-1 TRBD1 many TRBV10-2 CASQDRVVKNTEAFF TGCGCCAGCCAAGACAGGGTAGTAAAAAACACTGAAGCTTTCTTT
TRBJ1-2 NA many TRBV9 CASSGAALGQTQGYGYTF TGTGCCAGCAGCGGAGCCGCCTTGGGGCAGACCCAAGGATATGGCTACACCTTC
TRBJ2-1 NA NA TRBV5-5 CASSLGGARSYNEQFF TGTGCCAGCAGCTTGGGAGGGGCTCGATCCTACAATGAGCAGTTCTTC
TRBJ2-5 NA medium-sized TRBV6-1 CASSSSLKTQYF TGTGCCAGCAGTTCTTCTCTTAAGACCCAGTACTTC
TRBJ2-5 NA many TRBV5-1 CASREPSQETQYF TGCGCCAGCAGGGAACCCTCCCAAGAGACCCAGTACTTC
TRBJ2-4 TRBD1 many TRBV20-1 CSAPNPGTGGIIQYF TGCAGTGCTCCTAATCCCGGGACAGGCGGTATCATTCAGTACTTC
TRBJ1-1 NA many TRBV3-1 CASSQVTWRNTEAFF TGTGCCAGCAGCCAAGTCACATGGCGGAACACTGAAGCTTTCTTT
TRBJ2-7 NA few TRBV7-8 CASSPPVRDEQYF TGTGCCAGCAGCCCCCCGGTCAGGGACGAGCAGTACTTC
TRBJ1-1 NA many TRBV3-1 CASSQNLGVVAFF TGTGCCAGCAGCCAAAACCTAGGGGTAGTAGCTTTCTTT
TRBJ2-3 NA many TRBV14 CASSQDRGSYSSTDTQYF TGTGCCAGCAGCCAAGATCGCGGCAGTTACTCTAGCACAGATACGCAGTATTTT
TRBJ2-2 TRBD2 NA TRBV11-3 CASSSEGGAAGELFF TGTGCCAGCAGCTCAGAGGGAGGGGCGGCCGGGGAGCTGTTTTTT
TRBJ2-3 TRBD2 NA TRBV24-1 CATSDFTGGRTDTQYF TGTGCCACCAGTGATTTCACGGGGGGGCGCACAGATACGCAGTATTTT
TRBJ2-7 NA many TRBV27 CASTGGGSYEQYF TGTGCCAGCACCGGGGGCGGGTCCTACGAGCAGTACTTC
TRBJ1-1 NA few TRBV12-3/TRBV12-4 CASSSLTENTEAFF TGTGCCAGCAGTTCCCTGACAGAGAACACTGAAGCTTTCTTT
TRBJ2-5 TRBD1 many TRBV12-3/TRBV12-4 CASSLGTGAQETQYF TGTGCCAGCAGTTTAGGTACAGGGGCGCAAGAGACCCAGTACTTC
TRBJ1-1 NA many TRBV12-3/TRBV12-4 CASARSMNTEAFF TGTGCCAGCGCGAGGAGCATGAACACTGAAGCTTTCTTT
TRBJ2-1 TRBD1 medium-sized TRBV19 CANGQGSNEQFF TGTGCCAATGGACAGGGGTCCAATGAGCAGTTCTTC
TRBJ2-4 TRBD2 many TRBV7-4 CASRPPAGPLNIQYF TGTGCCAGCAGACCGCCAGCGGGACCCTTAAACATTCAGTACTTC
TRBJ1-6 NA medium-sized TRBV27 CASTLRPNSPLHF TGTGCCAGCACTCTACGGCCTAATTCACCCCTCCACTTT
TRBJ2-3 NA NA TRBV3-1 CASSRVGHDTDTQYF TGCGCCAGCAGCCGCGTGGGACACGACACAGATACGCAGTATTTT
TRBJ1-1 TRBD1 NA TRBV5-1 CASQDRAGLTEAFF TGCGCCAGCCAGGACAGGGCAGGACTGACTGAAGCTTTCTTT
TRBJ1-1 NA NA TRBV3-1 CASSPRHRNTEAFF TGTGCCAGCAGCCCTAGGCACCGGAACACTGAAGCTTTCTTT
TRBJ2-5 NA NA TRBV18 CASSRTTTTRQETQYF TGTGCCAGCTCACGGACCACGACCACAAGGCAAGAGACCCAGTACTTC
TRBJ2-2 NA NA TRBV7-2 CASSPGGASTGELFF TGTGCCAGCAGCCCAGGGGGGGCGAGCACCGGGGAGCTGTTTTTT
TRBJ2-3 NA many TRBV5-1 CASSLGQSTDTQYF TGCGCCAGCAGCTTGGGACAAAGCACAGATACGCAGTATTTT
TRBJ1-4 NA NA TRBV18 CASSPQGGGEKLFF TGTGCCAGCTCACCACAGGGTGGAGGGGAAAAACTGTTTTTT
TRBJ1-6 TRBD1 NA TRBV30 CALRVQGAKSPLHF TGTGCCTTGAGAGTACAGGGGGCGAAGTCACCCCTCCACTTT
TRBJ1-6 NA NA TRBV5-4 CASSFEAGLSPLHF TGTGCCAGCAGCTTTGAGGCAGGGCTATCACCCCTCCACTTT
TRBJ2-7 NA few TRBV5-4 CASSSGTSRREQYF TGTGCCAGCAGCTCCGGGACCTCGAGGCGTGAGCAGTACTTC
TRBJ2-5 NA NA TRBV3-1 CASSQEWGARETQYF TGTGCCAGCAGCCAAGAATGGGGGGCCAGGGAGACCCAGTACTTC
TRBJ2-7 TRBD1 once TRBV5-1 CASKEQGASYEQYF TGCGCCAGCAAGGAACAGGGGGCCTCCTACGAGCAGTACTTC
TRBJ2-5 NA NA TRBV6-2/TRBV6-3 CAGTQSETQYF TGTGCCGGCACCCAGTCGGAGACCCAGTACTTC
TRBJ1-6 TRBD1 large TRBV25-1 CASSDLTGGYNSPLHF TGTGCCAGCAGTGACCTGACAGGGGGGTATAATTCACCCCTCCACTTT
TRBJ1-1 TRBD1 many TRBV20-1 CSASLQGDTEAFF TGCAGTGCTAGTTTACAGGGGGACACTGAAGCTTTCTTT
TRBJ1-1 NA NA TRBV20-1 CSARPGRPAEAFF TGCAGTGCTAGGCCAGGCCGGCCCGCTGAAGCTTTCTTT
TRBJ1-5 NA medium-sized TRBV20-1 CSARDGNQPQHF TGCAGTGCCAGAGACGGCAATCAGCCCCAGCATTTT